This T cell receptor (beta chain) was sequenced for a study of spatial heterogeneity in lung cancer (dated by TCRdb to about 2019). Some background on the complete study: Beta-chain transcripts were consistently detected in greater numbers than alpha-chain transcripts, which likely reflects a higher abundance of beta-chain transcripts. At surgery, both alpha and beta chains were TCR-sequenced in around 240 tumor regions, approximately 64 matched nontumor lung samples and some 56 PBMC samples. In the raw uncorrected reads, each unique combination of TCR and UMI appeared on average more than ten times. Nonsynonymous mutation counts, determined by whole-exome sequencing of tumor tissue, were related to features of the TCR repertoire. In non-small cell lung cancer, the study quantitatively compared TCR alpha and beta repertoires across several tumor regions, matched nontumor lung, and blood. General study outcomes and caveats: Ubiquitous expanded tumor TCRs were found in blood more often at tumor resection than at routine follow-up. Confirming at a functional level the hypothesis that regional TCRs recognize regional mutations was considered to require additional single-cell paired TCR alpha and beta sequencing.

Cut back by 2 bases and 2 bases, the V and J ends lie 6 bases apart. Via the germline V gene (reference sequence), CDR1 is DFQATT and CDR2 SNEGSKA. From the cysteine up to the phenylalanine, the CDR3 has a length of 13 residues. The DNA shown is the 39-base CDR3, in frame from base 1. This clonotype was observed many times. What antigen it recognizes has not been identified. Base qualities are not provided; no much larger clone lies one nucleotide away. The library came from 5' RACE. TCRdb names NextSeq 500 as the instrument used. The TCR library protocol attached a unique molecular identifier to each TCR cDNA molecule to allow correction of PCR and sequencing errors. From the authors' description of their analysis: TCR identification, UMI-based error correction and CDR3 extraction were all carried out with Decombinator tools. Expanded TCRs were defined as those above a frequency of 2 per 1,000, corresponding to the top 1% of the tumor frequency distribution. Renyi diversity was computed with the R vegan package after each repertoire had been subsampled 100 times to 5,000 TCRs. CDR3 similarity networks were built from amino acid triplet string-kernel similarity, connecting CDR3s with pairwise similarity above 0.82. Clones were called with MiXCR by TCRdb after fastp trimmed the public reads at Q25, and only in-frame beta chains were retained. When rows share a CDR3 protein, they turn into one entry using the most common DNA and genes. TCRdb's processing, not the authors' own work, is the source of the V and J calls. This sample holds roughly 21,000 distinct CDR3 sequences; 2.5% to 4% were observed only once. Jointly, the top ten make up more than 25% of the sample.

Interpreted using the paper, the time point label stands for: sample taken at primary tumor resection. Donors were 65 to 85 patients with early-stage, untreated non-small cell lung cancer from the lung TRACERx cohort. Whole RNA extracted from tumor and nontumor lung tissue, or from cryopreserved PBMC samples, was used for TCR sequencing without cell sorting. Only patients for whom sufficient RNA was available from at least two tumor regions were selected for TCR sequencing. The chain links TRBV20-1 with TRBJ2-2; no D gene is confidently identified. Sequencing used PBMCs, obtained at surgery. The receptor was derived from a female donor with early-stage non-small cell lung cancer. The CDR3: CSARNINTGELFF. Here is the DNA: TGCAGTGCTAGAAATATCAACACCGGGGAGCTGTTTTTT.